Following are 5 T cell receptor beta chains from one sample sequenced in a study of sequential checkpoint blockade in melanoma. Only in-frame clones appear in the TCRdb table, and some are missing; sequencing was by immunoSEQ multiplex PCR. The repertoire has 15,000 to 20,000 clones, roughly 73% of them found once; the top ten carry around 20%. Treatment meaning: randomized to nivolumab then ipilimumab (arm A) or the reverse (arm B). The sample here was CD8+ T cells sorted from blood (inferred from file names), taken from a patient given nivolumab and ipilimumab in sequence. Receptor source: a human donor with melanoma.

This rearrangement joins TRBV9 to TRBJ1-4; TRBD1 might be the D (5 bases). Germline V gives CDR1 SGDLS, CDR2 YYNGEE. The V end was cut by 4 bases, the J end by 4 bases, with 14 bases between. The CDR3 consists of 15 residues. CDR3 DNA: TGTGCCAGCAGCTTAGCCGGGACTGATAATGAAAAACTGTTTTTT. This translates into CASSLAGTDNEKLFF.

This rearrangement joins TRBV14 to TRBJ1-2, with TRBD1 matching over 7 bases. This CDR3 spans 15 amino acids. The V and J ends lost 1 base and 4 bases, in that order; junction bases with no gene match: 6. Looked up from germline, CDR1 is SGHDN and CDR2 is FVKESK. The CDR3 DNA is TGTGCCAGCAGCCAAGCGTTATGGGACAGCTATGGCTACACCTTC. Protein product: CASSQALWDSYGYTF.

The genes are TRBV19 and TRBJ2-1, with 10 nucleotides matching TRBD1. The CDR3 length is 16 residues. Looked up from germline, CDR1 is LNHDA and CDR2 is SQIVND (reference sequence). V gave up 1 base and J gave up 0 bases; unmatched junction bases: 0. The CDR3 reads CASSIGTGGSYNEQFF. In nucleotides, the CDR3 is TGTGCCAGTAGTATAGGGACAGGGGGCTCCTACAATGAGCAGTTCTTC.

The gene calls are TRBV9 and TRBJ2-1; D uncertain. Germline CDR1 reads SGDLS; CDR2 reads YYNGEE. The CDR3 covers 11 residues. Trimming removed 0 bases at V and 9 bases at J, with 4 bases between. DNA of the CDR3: TGTGCCAGCAGCGTAGGAGGTGAGCAGTTCTTC. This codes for CASSVGGEQFF.

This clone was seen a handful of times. The CDR3 loop is CASSSTGAGNTIYF. The CDR3 nucleotides are TGTGCCAGCAGTTCTACAGGGGCTGGAAACACCATATATTTT. The chain has TRBV28 and TRBJ1-3; the match to TRBD1 covers 7 bases. The CDR3 has 14 residues. V was clipped by 4 bases and J by 2 bases; unmatched bases: 2. Germline CDR1 reads MDHEN; CDR2 reads SYDVKM.